The TCR beta chain described here comes from a study of blood T cell repertoires in COVID-19 (dated by TCRdb to 2020 to 2021). As for the study more broadly: Samples covering the acute and convalescent phases of COVID-19 were provided by collaborators in the United States, Italy and Spain. The material from the prospective study consisted of cDNA or gDNA derived from T cells, B-cell-depleted T cells, or PBMCs. Deeply sampled blood TCRbeta repertoires from subjects exposed to, actively infected with, or recovered from COVID-19 were included in the dataset. The repertoires were released in a freely available public database meant as a resource for research on the immune response to SARS-CoV-2. The samples were drawn from the first 160 participants of the ongoing ImmuneRACE study and from 1,200 or so subjects provided by 6 global collaborators. A de-identified subject ID, COVID-19 status, age in years and sex were almost always included in the sample metadata. Where HLA class I and class II types were available, the types were taken from metadata supplied by the sample provider, not from assay-based typing. Beyond this particular receptor, the publication reports: How much clinical and demographic metadata was included differed by source and by participant, and the metadata was provided uncurated.

TCRbeta CDR3 regions were amplified from genomic DNA using the immunoSEQ Assay, a bias-controlled multiplex PCR. Turning to the authors' computational methods: Within the assay, amplification of reference gene primers was used to estimate how many nucleated cells each sample contained. To quantify the absolute abundance of each unique TCRbeta CDR3 rearrangement, sequence reads were collapsed and filtered. For each sample, productive Simpson clonality was calculated as the square root of Simpson's diversity index across productive rearrangements. TCRdb's version of the immuneACCESS table is confined to in-frame rearrangements and falls short of the full clone set. An unresolved V gene accounts for under half of the shortfall where checked; the remainder is of unknown origin. V and J calls and clone size are given by that table; D and trimming were obtained from the DNA. The sample data list some 380,000 clones, and roughly 77% of these were observed just once. The ten largest clones add up to 0.85% to 1.2% of the sample.

The collaborating institutions used their own protocols to collect whole blood in K2EDTA tubes. Collaborator samples were shipped for TCRbeta analysis as frozen whole blood, isolated PBMCs, or DNA extracted from either sample type. In the case of this clone: Its cognate antigen has yet to be identified. Within one base of it there is no much larger clone, and no base qualities were kept.

The receptor comes from a human donor with acute or convalescent COVID-19. The donor label of this sample is uncertain. Sequences were obtained from peripheral blood.

The nucleotide sequence is TGTGCCAGCAGCCCCCGACAGGGTACGGGCTACACCTTC. It translates to CASSPRQGTGYTF. The rearranged chain carries TRBV3-1 (or the pseudogene TRBV3-2) and TRBJ1-2; the central 7 bases match TRBD1. The germline V and J ends show losses of 4 bases and 8 bases respectively, and no gene match explains 7 bases of the junction. The CDR3 holds 13 amino acids from the cysteine to the phenylalanine. CDR3 DNA is the only sequence kept; it has 39 bases, read in frame from the first base. For CDR1 and CDR2, the germline V gene (reference sequence) lists LGHDT and YNNKEL.